The present T cell receptor beta chain was sequenced within a study of blood T cell repertoires in COVID-19 (dated by TCRdb to 2020 to 2022). At the level of the whole study: Samples from collaborators originated in the United States, Italy and Spain and spanned both the acute and convalescent phases of COVID-19. The prospective study material was composed of cDNA or gDNA derived from T cells, B-cell-depleted T cells, or PBMCs. The dataset comprised deeply sampled blood TCRbeta repertoires from subjects exposed to, actively infected with, or recovered from COVID-19. The repertoires were released in a freely available public database meant as a resource for research on the immune response to SARS-CoV-2. Samples were obtained from the ongoing ImmuneRACE study (first 160 participants) and from 950 to 1,500 subjects provided by 6 global collaborators. Sample metadata almost always included a de-identified subject ID, COVID-19 status, age in years and sex. Where HLA class I and class II types were available, the types were taken from metadata supplied by the sample provider, not from assay-based typing.

General conclusions and limits of the study: Clinical and demographic metadata were provided uncurated, with the amount varying by source and participant.

Including the terminal cysteine and phenylalanine, the CDR3 comprises 11 residues. CDR3 DNA only is kept here, 33 bases in frame from base 1. Remarks on this clone: The target of this receptor is not known. The input lacks base qualities; no much larger clone sits a single base away.

Each collaborating institution followed its own protocols to collect whole blood in K2EDTA tubes. Collaborator samples were shipped for TCRbeta analysis as frozen whole blood, isolated PBMCs, or DNA extracted from either sample type. The immunoSEQ Assay, a bias-controlled multiplex PCR, was used to amplify TCRbeta CDR3 regions from genomic DNA. Per the authors' processing: The number of nucleated cells in each sample was estimated by amplification of reference gene primers within the assay. Sequence reads were collapsed and filtered to measure the absolute abundance of every unique TCRbeta CDR3 rearrangement. Productive Simpson clonality was computed per sample as the square root of Simpson's diversity index over productive rearrangements. In its TCRdb copy, this immuneACCESS table keeps in-frame sequences only and misses some clones. Where compared with another copy, unresolved V genes explain less than half of these, and the others have no known cause. Clone size and V and J calls were adopted from that table, with D and trimming inferred from the DNA. The table for this sample lists 31,000 or so clones; 75% to 90% of them were counted only once. The ten biggest clones cover around 7% of the sample.

The V and J segments used are TRBV21-1 and TRBJ1-2. TRBV21-1 constitutes a pseudogene. Sequences were obtained from peripheral blood. The sequence came from a human donor in a cohort sampled during active COVID-19. The DNA sequence reads TGTGCCAGCATTTCGGGGTTCGGCTACACCTTC. The encoded protein is CASISGFGYTF.